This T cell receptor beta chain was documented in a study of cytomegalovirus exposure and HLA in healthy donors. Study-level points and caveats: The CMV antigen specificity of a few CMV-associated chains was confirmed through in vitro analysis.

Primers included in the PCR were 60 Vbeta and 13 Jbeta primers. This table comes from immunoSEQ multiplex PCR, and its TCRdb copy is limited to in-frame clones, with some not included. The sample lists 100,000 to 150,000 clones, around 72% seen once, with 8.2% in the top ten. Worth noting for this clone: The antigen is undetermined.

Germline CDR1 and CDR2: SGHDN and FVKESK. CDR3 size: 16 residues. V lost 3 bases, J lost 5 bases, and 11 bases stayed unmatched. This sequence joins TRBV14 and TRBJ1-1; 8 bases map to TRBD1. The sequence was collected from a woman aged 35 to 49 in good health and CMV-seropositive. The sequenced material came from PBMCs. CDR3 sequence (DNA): TGTGCCAGCAGCCACATGGTCCAGGGGGCGAGGACTGAAGCTTTCTTT. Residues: CASSHMVQGARTEAFF.